This T cell receptor (beta chain) was sequenced for a study of T cell repertoires in cytomegalovirus infection. Study in general: In public TCR beta signatures, there were indications of both CMV infection and matching HLA type. Study-level points and caveats: CMV-specific TCR beta clonotypes restricted by HLA-C dominated the ex vivo response.

About this clonotype itself: Its antigen is undetermined.

Each CDR3 protein gets one entry after TCRdb re-called the reads with MiXCR. The table shows fewer than 550,000 distinct CDR3 sequences, with 16% occurring only once. The sequenced sample consisted of CD8+ T cells from PBMCs. This TCR derives from a human donor in good health (CMV status not recorded). Some clones in this sample may be carry-over from other donors' samples.

The CDR3 here is CASTRTSGLETQYF. In DNA form, the CDR3 reads TGTGCCAGCACCCGGACTAGCGGGCTGGAGACCCAGTACTTC. This chain joins TRBV27 and TRBJ2-5; 11 nucleotides match TRBD2. CDR1 and CDR2 from the germline V gene are MNHEY and SMNVEV (reference sequence). The CDR3 is 14 amino acids. V shed 7 bases, J shed 5 bases, and the junction held 6 bases outside the gene matches.